These 29 T cell receptor beta chains originate from one sample sequenced in a study of T-cell memory formation after mild COVID-19. TCRdb reprocessed the 5' RACE reads with MiXCR, giving one entry per CDR3 protein. The top ten clones hold roughly 21% of a sample with about 390,000 distinct CDR3 sequences, 15% to 20% of them seen once. Sequencing was done on a sample of PBMCs or a T cell subset sorted from them (not recorded which). These receptor sequences come from a man younger than 35 who had mild COVID-19 (a few samples of this study predate the infection). Cell type and time point are not known.

This clonotype came up a few times. The chain couples TRBV4-1 to TRBJ2-7; tentatively, D is TRBD1 (5 bases). The germline V gene encodes CDR1 MGHRA and CDR2 YSYEKL. This CDR3 comprises 13 residues. V dropped 6 bases and J dropped 7 bases, with 16 bases sitting between them. The CDR3 reads CASRIGEGGEQYF. The CDR3 region has the DNA TGCGCCAGCAGAATAGGGGAAGGTGGGGAGCAGTACTTC.

This clonotype was observed a handful of times. The gene calls are TRBV7-2 and TRBJ1-4; no clear D. CDR1 is SGHTA, CDR2 FQGNSA, per germline. CDR3 length: 15 residues. V lost 3 bases to trimming and J lost 0 bases, with 8 bases between them. The chain's CDR3 is CASSFFGTTNEKLFF. As DNA, the CDR3 is TGTGCCAGCAGCTTTTTCGGTACAACTAATGAAAAACTGTTTTTT.

CDR3 in amino acids: CASSAAGGQETQYF. DNA of the CDR3: TGCGCCAGCAGCGCGGCGGGGGGGCAAGAGACCCAGTACTTC. This chain links TRBV5-1 with TRBJ2-5; 9 nucleotides agree with TRBD2. Trimming at V came to 4 bases and at J to 2 bases, leaving 3 bases not matched to a gene. Germline V gene data show CDR1 as SGHRS and CDR2 as YFSETQ. The CDR3 has 14 amino acids.

The rearrangement joins TRBV11-1 to TRBJ2-4; TRBD1 matches 7 bases. The ends lost 5 bases at V and 6 bases at J; junction bases unmatched: 7. Germline V gene sequence: CDR1 SGHAT, CDR2 FQDESV (reference sequence). The CDR3 extends over 14 amino acids. CDR3: CASSPGTAANIQYF. In DNA, the CDR3 is TGTGCCAGCAGCCCAGGGACAGCTGCAAACATTCAGTACTTC.

V is TRBV2 and J is TRBJ1-5, with 8 positions matching TRBD1. Germline V gives CDR1 SNHLY, CDR2 FYNNEI. Unmatched junction bases numbered 6, after V lost 4 bases and J lost 7 bases. The CDR3 is 14 residues long. Written as DNA, the CDR3 is TGTGCCAGCAGTGGCCGGACAGGGATCCAGCCCCAGCATTTT. Translation gives CASSGRTGIQPQHF.

This clonotype has more than one count but fewer than ten. The chain recombines TRBV3-1 with TRBJ2-7; the match to TRBD1 covers 7 bases. The V and J ends lost 0 bases and 0 bases, in that order; junction bases with no gene match: 5. From germline, CDR1 is LGHDT and CDR2 YNNKEL (reference sequence). This CDR3 has 16 amino acids. In nucleotides, the CDR3 is TGTGCCAGCAGCCAAGATAGTGGACAGGCCTCCTACGAGCAGTACTTC. Its translation: CASSQDSGQASYEQYF.

This chain links TRBV5-5 with TRBJ2-2; 7 bases match TRBD1. The V gene's germline CDR1 is SGHKS and CDR2 YYEKEE (reference sequence). V trimming: 3 bases; J trimming: 2 bases; junction bases outside the gene matches: 10. The CDR3 covers 17 residues. CDR3 nucleotides: TGTGCCAGCAGCTGGCCCTTCAGGGGGAAAAACACCGGGGAGCTGTTTTTT. This translates into CASSWPFRGKNTGELFF. The entire variable domain, with the rest obtained from reference TRBV5-5 and TRBJ2-2, is as follows: DAGVTQSPTHLIKTRGQQVTLRCSPISGHKSVSWYQQVLGQGPQFIFQYYEKEERGRGNFPDRFSARQFPNYSSELNVNALLLGDSALYLCASSWPFRGKNTGELFFGEGSRLTVL.

V is TRBV6-2 or TRBV6-3 and J is TRBJ2-1, with TRBD1 identical over 10 bases. This CDR3 has 15 residues. The germline V gene has CDR1 MNHEY and CDR2 SVGEGT. The V gene end was trimmed by 6 bases and the J gene end by 9 bases; junction bases not matched to a gene: 11. The CDR3 DNA sequence: TGTGCCAGCAGCCGACCGGGACAGGGGATGAGTGAGCAGTTCTTC. Residues: CASSRPGQGMSEQFF.

This clonotype turned up a few times. The rearrangement links TRBV5-5 to TRBJ2-7; D tentatively fits TRBD1 or TRBD2 (5 bases each). The germline V gene has CDR1 SGHKS and CDR2 YYEKEE (reference sequence). Trimming removed 0 bases from V and 2 bases from J, with 9 bases in between. The CDR3 consists of 14 residues. The DNA of the CDR3 is TGTGCCAGCAGCTTGGGAGGGGTTACCTACGAGCAGTACGTC. Its translation: CASSLGGVTYEQYV.

The chain joins TRBV7-9 to TRBJ1-1, with TRBD1 identical over 7 bases. V trimming: 0 bases; J trimming: 10 bases; junction bases outside the gene matches: 5. The CDR3 is 13 residues long. The germline gives CDR1 SEHNR, CDR2 FQNEAQ (reference sequence). CDR3 DNA: TGTGCCAGCAGCTTAGCTGAGGGGGCATCAGCTTTCTTT. This codes for CASSLAEGASAFF.

This chain links TRBV19 with TRBJ1-1; the D gene is possibly TRBD1 (6 bases). The germline gives CDR1 LNHDA, CDR2 SQIVND (reference sequence). The CDR3 contains 14 residues. Trimming removed 3 bases from V and 1 base from J, with 9 bases in between. CDR3 in DNA: TGTGCCAGTAGTATGGGGACACCGAACACTGAAGCTTTCTTT. Its protein product is CASSMGTPNTEAFF.

This chain uses TRBV14 with TRBJ1-6; D call uncertain. Germline V gene data show CDR1 as SGHDN and CDR2 as FVKESK. The CDR3 is 15 residues long. V lost 0 bases to trimming and J lost 7 bases, with 10 bases between them. Written as DNA, the CDR3 is TGTGCCAGCAGCCAAGACTGGAGAGCGAATTCACCCCTCCACTTT. It translates to CASSQDWRANSPLHF.

This clonotype has just a few counts. This chain links TRBV12-3 or TRBV12-4 with TRBJ2-7; D is uncertain. This CDR3 spans 13 amino acids. The V gene lost 3 bases and the J gene lost 4 bases, with 10 bases spanning the gap. The CDR3 nucleotides read TGTGCCAGCAGTTTTTCGATATATTACGAGCAGTACGTC. This codes for CASSFSIYYEQYV.

V is TRBV7-9 and J is TRBJ2-1; 8 bases agree with TRBD1. V was pared by 4 bases and J by 0 bases, with 8 bases of the junction left unmatched. Germline lookup yields CDR1 SEHNR and CDR2 FQNEAQ (reference sequence). The CDR3 is made up of 17 amino acids. The CDR3 DNA sequence: TGTGCCAGCAGCTCCACAAGGACAGGGAGCTCCTACAATGAGCAGTTCTTC. Translated, it gives CASSSTRTGSSYNEQFF. The full variable domain, its missing parts supplied by reference TRBV7-9 and TRBJ2-1, is DTGVSQNPRHKITKRGQNVTFRCDPISEHNRLYWYRQTLGQGPEFLTYFQNEAQLEKSRLLSDRFSAERPKGSFSTLEIQRTEQGDSAMYLCASSSTRTGSSYNEQFFGPGTRLTVL.

This clonotype was counted between two and nine times. This sequence joins TRBV9 and TRBJ2-1, with D tentatively TRBD2 (5 bases). V dropped 3 bases and J dropped 7 bases, with 14 bases sitting between them. CDR1 and CDR2 (germline): SGDLS, YYNGEE. The CDR3 has 14 residues. The CDR3 region has the DNA TGTGCCAGCAGCGCCCCTCCGGGGTCGAATGAGCAGTTCTTC. Protein: CASSAPPGSNEQFF. The full variable domain, with the rest looked up from reference TRBV9 and TRBJ2-1, is DSGVTQTPKHLITATGQRVTLRCSPRSGDLSVYWYQQSLDQGLQFLIQYYNGEERAKGNILERFSAQQFPDLHSELNLSSLELGDSALYFCASSAPPGSNEQFFGPGTRLTVL.

The chain uses TRBV5-1 and TRBJ1-2, with D possibly matching TRBD1 (6 bases). CDR1 and CDR2 (germline): SGHRS, YFSETQ. V lost 1 base and J 8 bases, leaving 12 bases between the germline ends. The CDR3 totals 13 residues. Here the CDR3 DNA reads TGCGCCAGCAGCTTGACAGGGTTCGAGGGCTACACCTTC. It yields the protein CASSLTGFEGYTF.

This clonotype was seen a few times. This chain links TRBV12-3 or TRBV12-4 with TRBJ2-3, with D perhaps matching TRBD1 or TRBD2 (5 bases each). The CDR3 is 14 residues long. V dropped 4 bases and J dropped 0 bases, with 8 bases sitting between them. The CDR3 is CASSSGPSTDTQYF. In nucleotides, the CDR3 is TGTGCCAGCAGTTCGGGGCCTAGCACAGATACGCAGTATTTT.

This clonotype was seen a few times. V and J are TRBV4-3 and TRBJ2-2; 8 nucleotides line up with TRBD2. Trimming took 0 bases from V and 7 from J; bases not matched to a gene: 1. CDR1 is LGHNA and CDR2 is YSLEER in the germline V gene. This CDR3 region has 14 residues. CDR3 in amino acids: CASSQDSGIGELFF. For the CDR3, the DNA is TGCGCCAGCAGCCAAGATAGCGGGATCGGGGAGCTGTTTTTT.

This clonotype was observed a handful of times. The V call is TRBV5-1, the J call TRBJ2-2, with TRBD1 identical over 11 bases. Germline CDR1 SGHRS, CDR2 YFSETQ. V dropped 4 bases and J dropped 3; count of bases not matched to a gene: 2. The CDR3 consists of 15 residues. The CDR3, as DNA: TGCGCCAGCAGCCCGGGACAGGGGGACACCGGGGAGCTGTTTTTT. Translated, it gives CASSPGQGDTGELFF.

This clonotype has more than one count but fewer than ten. V is TRBV21-1 and J is TRBJ2-7; the D call TRBD2 from the table was never checked on the DNA. TRBV21-1 has pseudogene status. The CDR3 loop spans 16 amino acids. CDR3 sequence: CASSKRARGGRREQYV. The CDR3 DNA is TGTGCCAGCAGCAAAAGGGCGCGGGGGGGCCGTCGCGAGCAGTACGTC.

This clonotype was picked up many times. V is TRBV10-1 and J is TRBJ2-3, with D perhaps assigned TRBD1 or TRBD2 (6 bases each). The CDR3 is 13 residues long. From germline, CDR1 is WNHNN and CDR2 SYGVQD (reference sequence). With 6 bases removed from V and 5 bases from J, the gap between germline ends came to 12 bases. The CDR3 nucleotides read TGCGCCAGCAGCGGGGGCCCTCGAGATACGCAGTATTTT. Its protein is CASSGGPRDTQYF.

The chain couples TRBV6-5 to TRBJ2-7; the match to TRBD2 covers 13 bases. The J segment lost 7 bases and the V segment lost 0 bases, leaving 9 bases of the junction unmatched. The CDR3 covers 17 residues. Germline-derived CDR1 and CDR2 are MNHEY and SVGAGI. This CDR3 reads CASSYSLTSGGTREQYF. CDR3 nucleotide sequence: TGTGCCAGCAGTTACTCCCTGACTAGCGGGGGGACGAGGGAGCAGTACTTC.

This chain links TRBV2 with TRBJ2-7, with TRBD2 identical over 14 bases. Germline V gene data show CDR1 as SNHLY and CDR2 as FYNNEI. This CDR3 contains 16 residues. V gave up 3 bases and J gave up 1 base; unmatched junction bases: 2. The CDR3 sequence is CASSEGTSGGSYEQYF. DNA of the CDR3: TGTGCCAGCAGTGAGGGGACTAGCGGGGGATCCTACGAGCAGTACTTC.

This clonotype was detected many times. CDR3 DNA: TGTGCCAGCAGCCAAGATGGGCCTCCCCCCGGGGAGCTGTTTTTT. Translation gives CASSQDGPPPGELFF. The V and J genes are TRBV4-2 and TRBJ2-2, with D uncertain. V lost 0 bases and J 6 bases, leaving 11 bases between the germline ends. The CDR3 spans 15 residues. CDR1 is LGHNA, CDR2 YNFKEQ, per germline.

This clonotype was observed a few times. The chain recombines TRBV7-2 with TRBJ1-1, with a weak D call TRBD1 (6 bases). The CDR3 has 19 residues. V lost 2 bases to trimming and J lost 3 bases, with 25 bases between them. CDR1 is SGHTA and CDR2 is FQGNSA in the germline V gene. The CDR3 protein is CASSLPPRGGSVRDTEAFF. In nucleotides, the CDR3 is TGTGCCAGCAGCTTACCGCCTAGGGGGGGATCCGTTCGTGACACTGAAGCTTTCTTT.

The V call is TRBV24-1, the J call TRBJ2-1; 11 bases are shared with TRBD1. Germline values: CDR1 KGHDR, CDR2 SFDVKD. V lost 1 base and J lost 8; bases outside the gene matches: 6. The CDR3 consists of 16 residues. The CDR3 sequence is CATSDFGQGAGDEQFF. The CDR3 DNA sequence: TGTGCCACCAGTGATTTCGGACAGGGGGCTGGGGATGAGCAGTTCTTC.

V gene TRBV7-2 combines with J gene TRBJ2-3, with D possibly being TRBD1 (6 bases). CDR1 SGHTA and CDR2 FQGNSA come from the germline V gene. The CDR3 spans 12 residues. V lost 5 bases and J 6 bases, leaving 9 bases between the germline ends. The CDR3 sequence: CASSRQEDTQYF. Here the CDR3 DNA reads TGTGCCAGCAGCCGACAGGAGGATACGCAGTATTTT.

The chain combines TRBV5-1 with TRBJ1-1; the D gene is possibly TRBD1 (5 bases). Trimming pared 6 bases from V and 0 bases from J, leaving 12 bases between. The length of the CDR3 is 14 residues. The V gene's germline CDR1 is SGHRS and CDR2 YFSETQ. The DNA of the CDR3 is TGCGCCAGCACTACAGGAACCATGAACACTGAAGCTTTCTTT. The encoded protein is CASTTGTMNTEAFF.

The chain has TRBV6-6 and TRBJ1-1; tentatively, D is TRBD1 (5 bases). CDR3 length equals 17 residues. The germline gives CDR1 MNHNY, CDR2 SVGAGI (reference sequence). V was pared by 6 bases and J by 1 base, with 21 bases between. The CDR3 spells CASSLPGRRLSNTEAFF. The CDR3 nucleotides are TGTGCCAGCAGCCTCCCGGGACGTCGCCTCTCGAACACTGAAGCTTTCTTT.